This is a list of T cell receptor beta chains from one sample in a study of cytomegalovirus exposure and HLA in healthy donors. Repertoires were generated with immunoSEQ multiplex PCR, while TCRdb's copy carries only in-frame clones and drops some. The top ten clones hold around 1.6% of a sample with roughly 150,000 clones, over 70% of them seen once. Sample: PBMCs. Source of these receptors: a woman aged 18-30 years in good health and CMV-seronegative. Each CDR3 is given with its conserved first and last residue. A D gene is named only where the DNA matches it firmly. Some rows have no size entry. The others give once, few or many, or a class for an expanded clone.

>TRBV9|13|TRBJ2-3|NA|NA
TGTGCCAGCAGCGTTGTAGGGGCAGATACGCAGTATTTT
CASSVVGADTQYF
>TRBV7-3|15|TRBJ2-2|TRBD2|NA
TGTGCCAGCAGCTTATGGGGGGGGGACACCGGGGAGCTGTTTTTT
CASSLWGGDTGELFF
>TRBV11-2|15|TRBJ1-1|TRBD1|NA
TGTGCCAGCAGCTTGATGGACAGGGGGAACACTGAAGCTTTCTTT
CASSLMDRGNTEAFF
>TRBV27|14|TRBJ1-2|NA|few
TGTGCCAGCAGTTTATCCCCCGACTATTATGGCTACACCTTC
CASSLSPDYYGYTF
>TRBV5-1|14|TRBJ2-7|NA|NA
TGCGCCAGCAGCCCGCCAGACAGTCGCTACGAGCAGTACTTC
CASSPPDSRYEQYF
>TRBV19|15|TRBJ2-1|NA|once
TGTGCCAGTAGTATTTTCAGGATGTCCTACAATGAGCAGTTCTTC
CASSIFRMSYNEQFF
>TRBV19|15|TRBJ2-1|TRBD2|once
TGTGCCAGTAGTGGTTCACTAGCGGGGGTAGGTGAGCAGTTCTTC
CASSGSLAGVGEQFF
>TRBV5-1|16|TRBJ1-3|TRBD1|NA
TGCGCCAGCAGGGATCAGCAGGGGGCCCGGGGAAACACCATATATTTT
CASRDQQGARGNTIYF
>TRBV5-1|14|TRBJ2-7|TRBD1|NA
TGCGCCAGCAGCTGGGGACAGGGAGCGCTCGAGCAGTACTTC
CASSWGQGALEQYF
>TRBV5-1|14|TRBJ1-1|TRBD1|once
TGCGCCAGCACGGTGGACAGGTTCGAAACTGAAGCTTTCTTT
CASTVDRFETEAFF
>TRBV15|13|TRBJ2-7|TRBD2|NA
TGTGCCACCAGCAAAGCGGGGGTCCACGAGCAGTACTTC
CATSKAGVHEQYF
>TRBV18|16|TRBJ1-5|TRBD1|NA
TGTGCCAGCTCACCGCAGGGACAGGGCGTAGGTCAGCCCCAGCATTTT
CASSPQGQGVGQPQHF
>TRBV6-5|15|TRBJ2-6|NA|NA
TGTGCCAGCAGCGAACGGGGCTCTGGGGCCAACGTCCTGACTTTC
CASSERGSGANVLTF
>TRBV28|15|TRBJ2-3|TRBD2|NA
TGTGCCAGCAGTTTAGGTAGCGGGAACACAGATACGCAGTATTTT
CASSLGSGNTDTQYF
>TRBV28|14|TRBJ1-1|TRBD1|NA
TGTGCCAGCAGTCCAAAAGGGGGCGGCACTGAAGCTTTCTTT
CASSPKGGGTEAFF
>TRBV5-1|15|TRBJ1-5|TRBD1|NA
TGCGCCAGCAGCCTAACGACAGGGTCGCGCCAGCCCCAGCATTTT
CASSLTTGSRQPQHF
>TRBV30|15|TRBJ1-4|TRBD1|NA
TGTGCCTGGAGCGTCGAAGAGACAGGGGGCAAAAAACTGTTTTTT
CAWSVEETGGKKLFF
>TRBV7-9|17|TRBJ1-4|NA|NA
TGTGCCAGCAGCTTAGGGGGAACAGGGCTCCGGGGAGAAAAACTGTTTTTT
CASSLGGTGLRGEKLFF
>TRBV5-4|14|TRBJ2-7|TRBD2|NA
TGTGCCAGCAGCCCAGCGGGGGGCAGTTACGAGCAGTACTTC
CASSPAGGSYEQYF
>TRBV11-2|16|TRBJ1-3|TRBD1|NA
TGTGCCAGCAGCTTATCCACCCGGACAGGTGGAAACACCATATATTTT
CASSLSTRTGGNTIYF
>TRBV7-9|15|TRBJ2-2|NA|NA
TGTGCCAGCAGCTTACGGGACACTATAACCGGGGAGCTGTTTTTT
CASSLRDTITGELFF
>TRBV6-1|14|TRBJ1-5|NA|NA
TGTGCCAGCAGAGAACAGGGTAGTAGTCAGCCCCAGCATTTT
CASREQGSSQPQHF
>TRBV6-1|14|TRBJ2-5|TRBD2|NA
TGTGCCAGCAGTGAAGGTCCGGGGGGGGAGACCCAGTACTTC
CASSEGPGGETQYF
>TRBV6-6|15|TRBJ1-1|NA|NA
TGTGCCAGCAGTTACTTACAGGGAGCGGACACTGAAGCTTTCTTT
CASSYLQGADTEAFF
>TRBV11-2|15|TRBJ2-7|NA|NA
TGTGCCAGCAGCAAACAGGACGGTTACTCCTACGAGCAGTACTTC
CASSKQDGYSYEQYF
>TRBV4-1|13|TRBJ1-1|NA|NA
TGCGCCAGCAGCCAGACAGGGAACACTGAAGCTTTCTTT
CASSQTGNTEAFF
>TRBV5-1|16|TRBJ2-1|TRBD2|once
TGCGCCAGCAGCCCCGACCTAGCGGGGGGGTACAATGAGCAGTTCTTC
CASSPDLAGGYNEQFF
>TRBV7-9|15|TRBJ1-2|TRBD1|once
TGTGCCAGCAGCTTAGTATTCGGGACAGTAGAAGGCTACACCTTC
CASSLVFGTVEGYTF
>TRBV7-9|11|TRBJ1-1|NA|NA
TGTGCCAGCAGCTTAGATAGCAAAGCTTTCTTT
CASSLDSKAFF
>TRBV19|19|TRBJ2-3|TRBD1|NA
TGTGCCAGTAGTATAGATCGCCCCGAGACAGGGATTAGCACAGATACGCAGTATTTT
CASSIDRPETGISTDTQYF
>TRBV6-1|14|TRBJ1-1|NA|NA
TGTGCCAGCAGTCCACTTCAGGGTCACACTGAAGCTTTCTTT
CASSPLQGHTEAFF
>TRBV19|12|TRBJ1-2|NA|few
TGTGCCAGTAGTATGATTGCGGGTGGCTACACCTTC
CASSMIAGGYTF
>TRBV30|15|TRBJ1-1|NA|NA
TGTGCCTGGAGACCACTCAGGGTAAGGAACACTGAAGCTTTCTTT
CAWRPLRVRNTEAFF
>TRBV30|12|TRBJ2-2|NA|NA
TGTGCCTGGAGTGCGGGGACCGGGGAGCTGTTTTTT
CAWSAGTGELFF
>TRBV5-1|15|TRBJ2-1|NA|NA
TGCGCCAGCAGCTTGTATGGGACACCTTACAATGAGCAGTTCTTC
CASSLYGTPYNEQFF
>TRBV27|14|TRBJ1-5|TRBD1|NA
TGTGCCAGCAGTTTTGAGGGGGCGAGGCAGCCCCAGCATTTT
CASSFEGARQPQHF
>TRBV4-1|14|TRBJ1-1|TRBD1|NA
TGCGCCAGCAGCTGGGGACAGCTGAACACTGAAGCTTTCTTT
CASSWGQLNTEAFF
>TRBV11-2|12|TRBJ1-1|NA|NA
TGTGCCAGCAATCTAGTCGGCAGTTCGGCTTTCTTT
CASNLVGSSAFF
>TRBV11-3|14|TRBJ1-6|NA|NA
TGTGCCAGCAGCGTCGGAACAGCGGGTTCACCCCTCCACTTT
CASSVGTAGSPLHF
>TRBV28|17|TRBJ2-7|NA|NA
TGTGCCAGCAGTTTTGCGGTAGGGATACAGGTTTCCTACGAGCAGTACTTC
CASSFAVGIQVSYEQYF
>TRBV4-1|20|TRBJ1-5|NA|NA
TGCGCCAGCAGCCAAGACCCCACTGGGGGGGGGAAGGATTGGCAGCAGCCCCAGCATTTT
CASSQDPTGGGKDWQQPQHF
>TRBV19|16|TRBJ2-2|TRBD1|NA
TGTGCCAGTAGAAGATCCGGGACAGCGAACACCGGGGAGCTGTTTTTT
CASRRSGTANTGELFF
>TRBV30|16|TRBJ2-4|NA|NA
TGTGCCTGGAGCCCCGGAGGGGGCTTAGCCAAAAACATTCAGTACTTC
CAWSPGGGLAKNIQYF
>TRBV30|13|TRBJ1-5|NA|NA
TGTGCCTGGAGCGCACAGGGTTTTCAGCCCCAGCATTTT
CAWSAQGFQPQHF
>TRBV28|13|TRBJ1-1|TRBD1|NA
TGTGCCAGCAGTTTAGGGACAGGGAGGGGAGCTTTCTTT
CASSLGTGRGAFF
>TRBV18|16|TRBJ2-1|TRBD2|NA
TGTGCCAGCTCACCACCGTGGACTAGCGGATACGATGAGCAGTTCTTC
CASSPPWTSGYDEQFF
>TRBV5-1|15|TRBJ2-7|TRBD1|once
TGCGCCAGCAGCTTGGTGACAGGGGGAATCTACGAGCAGTACTTC
CASSLVTGGIYEQYF
>TRBV5-6|11|TRBJ1-2|TRBD1|NA
TGTGCCAGCAGCAACAGGGGAGGCTACACCTTC
CASSNRGGYTF
>TRBV27|13|TRBJ1-1|NA|few
TGTGCCAGCAGTTTAACAGGGAACACTGAAGCTTTCTTT
CASSLTGNTEAFF
>TRBV28|15|TRBJ1-3|TRBD1|once
TGTGCCAGCAGTTTGGCTGGACAGGGGCTAAACACCATATATTTT
CASSLAGQGLNTIYF
>TRBV6-6|13|TRBJ2-3|NA|NA
TGTGCCAGCACCACCGGGGGTGCAGATACGCAGTATTTT
CASTTGGADTQYF
>TRBV6-5|15|TRBJ1-2|NA|NA
TGTGCCAGCAGTTACGTAGGGAGAGCTAACTATGGCTACACCTTC
CASSYVGRANYGYTF
>TRBV11-2|15|TRBJ1-3|TRBD1|NA
TGTGCCAGCAGCTTGGTCAGGGGGACGGGAAACACCATATATTTC
CASSLVRGTGNTIYF
>TRBV30|13|TRBJ2-7|TRBD2|NA
TGTGCCTGGAGTCGGGGGGGCCCCTACGAGCAGTACTTC
CAWSRGGPYEQYF
>TRBV7-3|15|TRBJ2-4|TRBD1|NA
TGTGCCAGCAGCAACCAAGGCGGGACAGGGAACATTCAGTACTTC
CASSNQGGTGNIQYF
>TRBV5-1|15|TRBJ2-5|NA|NA
TGCGCCAGCAGCTTGGTTATGGGGCCGCAAGGGACCCAGTACTTC
CASSLVMGPQGTQYF
>TRBV10-3|16|TRBJ2-1|TRBD2|NA
TGTGCCATCAGCGGACTAGCGGGGTGGTCCTACAATGAGCAGTTCTTC
CAISGLAGWSYNEQFF
>TRBV11-3|13|TRBJ2-7|NA|NA
TGTGCCAGCAGCTTAGTCGGGGGCTACGAGCAGTACTTC
CASSLVGGYEQYF
>TRBV7-9|13|TRBJ2-3|TRBD1|NA
TGTGCCAGCAGCTTAAATGACGGGACAGCGCAGTATTTT
CASSLNDGTAQYF